This T cell receptor beta chain was sequenced for a study of cytotoxic CD8 clonotypes in ibrutinib-treated CLL. Sequenced by immunoSEQ multiplex PCR; TCRdb stores in-frame clones only, minus some. The sample lists 150,000 to 200,000 clones; over 65% were seen once. This CDR3 has 16 residues. The germline V gene encodes CDR1 MDHEN and CDR2 SYDVKM. Germline trimming cut 5 bases from V and 7 bases from J; bases unmatched to any gene: 14. The chain is built from TRBV28 and TRBJ2-7; 10 bases map to TRBD2. The source of this sequence is a human donor with chronic lymphocytic leukemia. This material consisted of PBMCs, taken after 12 months of ibrutinib treatment. The CDR3 sequence: CASSLSGLAVRLEQYF. The CDR3 DNA follows: TGTGCCAGCAGTCTCTCTGGACTAGCGGTCCGTCTTGAGCAGTACTTC.